Included here is one T cell receptor (beta chain) sequence, with context. This CDR3 has 11 residues. Germline-derived CDR1 and CDR2 are MNHNS and SASEGT. Trimming pared 3 bases from V and 3 bases from J, leaving 3 bases between. This sample was taken from a study of shared clonotypes between healthy human individuals. On the study more broadly: Plates per donor: three CD4 naive, three CD4 memory, two CD8 naive, one CD8 memory.

The assay was immunoSEQ multiplex PCR, and TCRdb's table has in-frame clones only and misses some. The profile covers hundreds of thousands of clones, with almost 97% appearing a single time and 0.06% taken by the ten largest. Sequences were obtained from naive CD4+ T cells sorted from blood. Subset specified: CD45RA+ positively selected. This receptor was taken from a woman in her thirties in good health. The chain employs TRBV6-1 and TRBJ2-7, with D hard to call. The CDR3 sequence: CASSDHYEQYF. CDR3 bases: TGTGCCAGCAGTGACCACTACGAGCAGTACTTC.